Included here is one T cell receptor beta chain sequence, with context. The target antigen is unknown. The primer mix had 60 Vbeta and 13 Jbeta primers. Using immunoSEQ multiplex PCR, the repertoire was profiled, and TCRdb retains in-frame clones only, with some absent. The table shows roughly 130,000 clones, with around 69% occurring only once. Germline assignment: CDR1 MNHEY and CDR2 SMNVEV (reference sequence). CDR3 size: 15 residues. V was clipped by 5 bases and J by 6 bases, with 18 bases between them. The data were taken from a study of cytomegalovirus exposure and HLA in healthy donors. Study-wide findings and caveats: TCR association rates varied by HLA locus in a later analysis, with DRB1 highest and HLA-C lowest. What a later analysis reportedly showed was that an Asian-associated ancestry cluster had fewer N-insertions than the approximately 700-donor mean. Some highly shared sequence variants likely arose as a pipeline artifact.

The clonotype was recovered from a human donor in good health. This chain connects TRBV27 to TRBJ2-3, with D possibly matching TRBD2 (5 bases). Material for sequencing was PBMCs. The CDR3 here is CASSRPNFAGDTQYF. The CDR3 region has the DNA TGTGCCAGCAGTCGACCCAACTTCGCGGGCGATACGCAGTATTTT.